These 23 T cell receptor beta chains came from one sample sequenced in a study of post-analysis software for immune sequencing data (dated by TCRdb to the mid-2010s). Overall study results and their limits: Roughly 5 TRBV segments, including TRBV5-6, TRBV5-1 and TRBV20-1, were significantly more frequent in patients than controls.

Their cognate antigens are unknown. Receptor libraries were prepared by PCR. Sequenced using an Illumina HiSeq 2500. To reduce PCR and sequencing biases, unique molecular identifiers were incorporated into the TCR beta cDNA libraries. TCRdb redid the processing of the public reads, applying fastp at Q25 and MiXCR, and retained in-frame beta chains. For every CDR3 protein sequence, its rows merge into one entry that carries the most common genes and DNA. This sample has roughly 800,000 distinct CDR3 sequences in its table, and roughly half of those were observed once. The ten largest clones represent under 6% of the sample. The sample consisted of blood. All receptors come from a girl aged 5-17 years with multiple sclerosis.

DNA for the CDR3: TGTGCCAGCACCTGGGGGGGGCGGGGTACTGAAGCTTTCTTT. Translating it yields CASTWGGRGTEAFF. The chain employs TRBV12-3 or TRBV12-4 and TRBJ1-1, with D perhaps TRBD1 (6 bases). The V gene lost 7 bases and the J gene lost 5 bases, with 17 bases spanning the gap. The CDR3 is 14 amino acids.

This clonotype was recorded a few times. J is TRBJ2-7 and V is TRBV10-3; 12 positions match TRBD1. CDR1 and CDR2 (germline): ENHRY, SYGVKD. The junction had 4 bases not matched to a gene; V was cut back by 4 bases and J by 0 bases. CDR3 length equals 16 residues. DNA of the CDR3: TGTGCCATCAGTGGGGGACAGGGGGCAACCTCCTACGAGCAGTACTTC. Amino acids: CAISGGQGATSYEQYF.

The genes are TRBV15 and TRBJ2-7; no clear D. Gene TRBJ2-5 matches the end of the DNA better, so the J call may be wrong. Per germline, CDR1 LNHNV and CDR2 YYDKDF (reference sequence). CDR3 size: 14 residues. The DNA for the CDR3 is TGTGCCACCAGCAGAGGGGGTCTTCAAGAGACCCAGTACTTC. It codes for CATSRGGLQETQYF.

This chain connects TRBV20-1 to TRBJ2-1; no reliable D call. Germline V lookup: CDR1 DFQATT, CDR2 SNEGSKA (reference sequence). V lost 6 bases, J lost 4 bases, and 19 bases lay in between. The length of the CDR3 is 15 residues. CDR3 loop: CSAVIRQATYNEQFF. As DNA, the CDR3 is TGCAGTGCAGTAATCCGGCAGGCTACATACAATGAGCAGTTCTTC.

CDR3 protein: CASRRGQGAETQYF. CDR3 in DNA: TGTGCCAGCAGACGCGGACAGGGAGCGGAGACCCAGTACTTC. V usage is TRBV6-5 and J usage is TRBJ2-5; 8 bases line up with TRBD1. Germline V gene data show CDR1 as MNHEY and CDR2 as SVGAGI. The length of the CDR3 is 14 residues. V dropped 6 bases and J dropped 5; count of bases not matched to a gene: 8.

This clonotype was observed a single time. This chain connects TRBV4-1 to TRBJ2-5; the D is unclear. Per the germline V gene, CDR1 is MGHRA and CDR2 is YSYEKL. The V gene lost 0 bases and the J gene lost 5 bases, with 10 bases spanning the gap. This CDR3 spans 14 amino acids. The CDR3 protein is CASSQEGSRETQYF. CDR3 DNA sequence: TGCGCCAGCAGCCAAGAGGGCAGCAGGGAGACCCAGTACTTC.

The chain links TRBV6-5 to TRBJ1-2; 7 bases fit TRBD1. The length of the CDR3 is 14 residues. In germline, CDR1 is MNHEY, CDR2 SVGAGI. With 6 bases clipped from V and 9 bases from J, the junction kept 13 bases outside the gene matches. The CDR3 region is CASRDTIGRGSYTF. The CDR3 nucleotides are TGTGCCAGCAGGGACACTATTGGCAGGGGGAGCTACACCTTC.

This clonotype showed up just a few times. The V call is TRBV29-1, the J call TRBJ1-2; D uncertain. Per germline, CDR1 SQVTM and CDR2 ANQGSEA. The CDR3 loop spans 14 amino acids. The V end lost 2 bases, the J end lost 4 bases, and 14 bases lay between the germline ends. CDR3 coding DNA: TGCAGCGTTGAACTTAGAGGGCCCTTCTATGGCTACACCTTC. Protein sequence: CSVELRGPFYGYTF.

Only a few counts were recorded for this clonotype. The J gene is TRBJ1-2, the V gene TRBV12-3 or TRBV12-4; 7 positions agree with TRBD1. J lost 6 bases, V lost 6 bases, and 7 bases had no gene match. The CDR3 has 13 amino acids. The CDR3 nucleotides read TGTGCCAGCAGCCCCCGGGACAGCCATGGCTACACCTTC. Its translation is CASSPRDSHGYTF.

This clonotype was counted only a few times. The genes are TRBV6-1 and TRBJ1-2, with a possible D match to TRBD1 (5 bases). V was trimmed by 3 bases and J by 5 bases, leaving 16 bases between them. CDR1 and CDR2 from the germline V gene are MNHNS and SASEGT. The CDR3 contains 15 residues. In nucleotides, the CDR3 is TGTGCCAGCAGTGATCTGCGGGGCTCCGCATATGGCTACACCTTC. It specifies CASSDLRGSAYGYTF.

The rearrangement joins TRBV27 to TRBJ2-7, with D perhaps matching TRBD1 or TRBD2 (5 bases each). This CDR3 has 15 amino acids. CDR1 and CDR2 (germline): MNHEY, SMNVEV (reference sequence). Trimming took 8 bases from V and 4 from J, leaving 21 bases between them. The CDR3 nucleotides are TGTGCCAGCCGAACCGGGACCCATCGCCTATACGAGCAGTACTTC. Translating it yields CASRTGTHRLYEQYF.

This clonotype was picked up a small number of times. The chain links TRBV28 to TRBJ2-1; a possible D gene is TRBD2 (5 bases). This CDR3 has 14 residues. V dropped 3 bases and J dropped 9 bases, with 15 bases sitting between them. Germline CDR1 reads MDHEN; CDR2 reads SYDVKM. The CDR3 loop is CASSFGRARAEQFF. The CDR3, as DNA: TGTGCCAGCAGTTTTGGGAGAGCACGGGCTGAGCAGTTCTTC.

This clonotype was seen a few times. The J gene is TRBJ2-1, the V gene TRBV14; D is uncertain. The CDR3 runs to 11 residues. CDR1 is SGHDN and CDR2 is FVKESK in the germline V gene. V dropped 8 bases and J dropped 3 bases, with 5 bases sitting between them. CDR3 amino acids: CASGLYNEQFF. The CDR3 DNA reads as TGTGCCAGCGGCCTCTACAATGAGCAGTTCTTC.

The V call is TRBV3-1, the J call TRBJ2-3; 9 bases align to TRBD2. This CDR3 contains 16 residues. After removal of 4 bases from V and 2 bases from J, the junction contained 7 bases not matched to a gene. Looked up from germline, CDR1 is LGHDT and CDR2 is YNNKEL (reference sequence). CDR3 sequence: CASSPLAGSFTDTQYF. As DNA, the CDR3 is TGTGCCAGCAGCCCTCTAGCGGGGAGTTTCACAGATACGCAGTATTTT.

This clonotype was seen a handful of times. J is TRBJ2-4 and V is TRBV5-1, with TRBD2 matching over 7 bases. Germline V gene data show CDR1 as SGHRS and CDR2 as YFSETQ. The CDR3 spans 14 residues. The V gene end was trimmed by 3 bases and the J gene end by 3 bases; junction bases not matched to a gene: 3. The DNA of the CDR3 is TGCGCCAGCAGCTCGGGGGGAGGCAAAAACATTCAGTACTTC. Translated: CASSSGGGKNIQYF.

This rearrangement joins TRBV29-1 to TRBJ2-1, with 9 bases matching TRBD2. With 7 bases clipped from V and 2 bases from J, the junction kept 6 bases outside the gene matches. This CDR3 has 14 amino acids. Germline values: CDR1 SQVTM, CDR2 ANQGSEA. CDR3 nucleotide sequence: TGCAGCGCCCCGCCTAGCGGGACCTACAATGAGCAGTTCTTC. As protein: CSAPPSGTYNEQFF.

The rearrangement joins TRBV7-9 to TRBJ2-1; possibly TRBD1 for D (5 bases). CDR3 length: 13 amino acids. Germline CDR1 SEHNR, CDR2 FQNEAQ (reference sequence). V was pared by 4 bases and J by 10 bases, with 14 bases between. The CDR3 bases are TGTGCCAGCAGCTCAGGCCTCCCAGGGGAGCAGTTCTTC. It yields the protein CASSSGLPGEQFF.

The chain combines TRBV12-3 or TRBV12-4 with TRBJ2-5; maybe TRBD2 (6 bases). The ends were cut back, 2 bases at V and 7 bases at J, with 17 bases in the middle. The CDR3 sequence is 15 residues long. The CDR3 DNA follows: TGTGCCAGCAGTTTAATGGCGGGGTTTGTGGCGACCCAGTACTTC. Translated, it gives CASSLMAGFVATQYF.

The V gene is TRBV11-2, the J gene TRBJ2-4; D is possibly TRBD2 (5 bases). Germline CDR1 SGHAT, CDR2 FQNNGV. V was trimmed by 0 bases and J by 0 bases, leaving 12 bases between them. The CDR3 runs to 17 residues. The DNA for the CDR3 is TGTGCCAGCAGCTTAGATCAGGAGGCCCTAGCCAAAAACATTCAGTACTTC. Translated: CASSLDQEALAKNIQYF.

V is TRBV7-8 and J is TRBJ2-7, with 11 bases identical to TRBD1. With V trimmed by 5 bases and J by 2 bases, 14 bases remained unmatched. The germline V gene encodes CDR1 SGHVS and CDR2 FQNEAQ. The CDR3 contains 18 residues. The CDR3, as DNA: TGTGCCAGCAGCCCGAAGGGGCCAGGGACAGGGGGTACCTACGAGCAGTACTTC. Translation gives CASSPKGPGTGGTYEQYF.

This clonotype was recorded a few times. This CDR3 is CSASAYRRYEQYF. Written as DNA, the CDR3 is TGCAGTGCTAGTGCTTACAGGCGCTACGAGCAGTACTTC. The chain has TRBV20-1 and TRBJ2-4; a possible D gene is TRBD1 (5 bases). The J call may be mistaken, given a closer DNA end match to TRBJ2-7. CDR1 is DFQATT, CDR2 SNEGSKA, per germline (reference sequence). The CDR3 has 13 amino acids.

This chain links TRBV9 with TRBJ2-7, with D possibly being TRBD1 (5 bases). This CDR3 is 14 amino acids long. CDR1 is SGDLS, CDR2 YYNGEE, per germline. Trimming pared 3 bases from V and 2 bases from J, leaving 12 bases between. CDR3: CASSADRNPYEQYF. The CDR3 coding sequence is TGTGCCAGCAGCGCCGACAGAAACCCCTACGAGCAGTACTTC.

This sequence joins TRBV9 and TRBJ1-5; D remains unclear. The CDR3 spans 12 residues. The V and J ends lost 0 bases and 6 bases respectively, with 4 bases between them. The germline CDR1 and CDR2 sequences are SGDLS and YYNGEE. The CDR3 is CASSVAGQPQHF. CDR3 in DNA: TGTGCCAGCAGCGTAGCGGGTCAGCCCCAGCATTTT.